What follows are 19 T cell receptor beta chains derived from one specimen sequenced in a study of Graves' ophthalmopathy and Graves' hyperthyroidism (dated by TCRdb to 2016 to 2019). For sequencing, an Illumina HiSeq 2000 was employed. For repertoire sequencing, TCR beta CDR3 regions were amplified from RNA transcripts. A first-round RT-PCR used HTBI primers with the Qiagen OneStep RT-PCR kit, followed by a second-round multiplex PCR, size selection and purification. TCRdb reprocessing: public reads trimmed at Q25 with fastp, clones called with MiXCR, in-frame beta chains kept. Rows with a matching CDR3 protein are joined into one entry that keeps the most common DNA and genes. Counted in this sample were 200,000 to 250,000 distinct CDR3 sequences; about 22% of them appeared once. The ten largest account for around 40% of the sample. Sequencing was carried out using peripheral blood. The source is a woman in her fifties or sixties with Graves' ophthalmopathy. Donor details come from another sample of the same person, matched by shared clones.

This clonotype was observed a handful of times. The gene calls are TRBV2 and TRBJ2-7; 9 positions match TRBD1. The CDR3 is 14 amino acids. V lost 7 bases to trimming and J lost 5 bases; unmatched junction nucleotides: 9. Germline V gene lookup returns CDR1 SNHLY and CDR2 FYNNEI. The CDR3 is CASNLGQGTHEQYF. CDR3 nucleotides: TGTGCCAGCAACTTGGGACAGGGAACCCACGAGCAGTACTTC. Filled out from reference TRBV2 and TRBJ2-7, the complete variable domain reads EPEVTQTPSHQVTQMGQEVILRCVPISNHLYFYWYRQILGQKVEFLVSFYNNEISEKSEIFDDQFSVERPDGSNFTLKIRSTKLEDSAMYFCASNLGQGTHEQYFGPGTRLTVT.

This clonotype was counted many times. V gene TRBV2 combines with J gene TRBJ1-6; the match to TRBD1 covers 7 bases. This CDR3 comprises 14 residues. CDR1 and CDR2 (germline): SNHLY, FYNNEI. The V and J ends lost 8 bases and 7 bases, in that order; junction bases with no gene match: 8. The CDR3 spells CASWEGQKNSPLHF. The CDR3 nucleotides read TGTGCCAGCTGGGAGGGACAGAAAAATTCACCCCTCCACTTT.

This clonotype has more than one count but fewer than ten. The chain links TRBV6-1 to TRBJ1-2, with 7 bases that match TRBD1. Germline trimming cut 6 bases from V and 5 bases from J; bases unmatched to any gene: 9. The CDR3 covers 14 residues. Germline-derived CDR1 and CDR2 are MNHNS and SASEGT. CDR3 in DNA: TGTGCCAGCAGATCACAGGGGAATGTTTATGGCTACACCTTC. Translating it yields CASRSQGNVYGYTF.

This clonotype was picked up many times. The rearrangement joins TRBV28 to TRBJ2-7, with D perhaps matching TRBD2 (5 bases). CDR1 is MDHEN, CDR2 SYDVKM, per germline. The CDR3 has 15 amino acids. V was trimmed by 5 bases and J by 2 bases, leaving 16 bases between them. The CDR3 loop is CASSESGIVPYEQYF. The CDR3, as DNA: TGTGCCAGCAGTGAGAGCGGAATAGTGCCCTACGAGCAGTACTTC.

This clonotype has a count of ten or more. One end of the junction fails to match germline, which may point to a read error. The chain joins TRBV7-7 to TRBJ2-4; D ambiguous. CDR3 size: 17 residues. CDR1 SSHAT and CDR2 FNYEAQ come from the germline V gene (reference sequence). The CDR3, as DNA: TGTGCTAGCAGCTCCTATACGCCTGACCGGACCAAAAACATTCAGTACTTC. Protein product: CASSSYTPDRTKNIQYF.

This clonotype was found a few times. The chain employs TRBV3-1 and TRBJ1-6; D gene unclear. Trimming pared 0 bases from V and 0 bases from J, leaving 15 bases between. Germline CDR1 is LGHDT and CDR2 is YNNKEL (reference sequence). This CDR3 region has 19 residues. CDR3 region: CASSQDLGGLSSYNSPLHF. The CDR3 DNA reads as TGTGCCAGCAGCCAAGATTTGGGAGGACTTAGCTCCTATAATTCACCCCTCCACTTT.

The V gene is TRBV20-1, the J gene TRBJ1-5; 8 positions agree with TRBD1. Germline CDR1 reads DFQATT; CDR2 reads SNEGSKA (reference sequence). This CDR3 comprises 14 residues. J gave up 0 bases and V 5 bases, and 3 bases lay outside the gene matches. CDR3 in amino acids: CSAAGQDSNQPQHF. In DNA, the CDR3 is TGCAGTGCTGCGGGACAGGATAGCAATCAGCCCCAGCATTTT.

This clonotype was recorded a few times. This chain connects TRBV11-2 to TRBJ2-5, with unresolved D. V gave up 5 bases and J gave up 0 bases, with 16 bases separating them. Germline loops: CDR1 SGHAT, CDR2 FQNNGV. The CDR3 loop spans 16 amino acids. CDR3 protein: CASSTFFRAYQETQYF. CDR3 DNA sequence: TGTGCCAGCAGCACCTTCTTTAGGGCATACCAAGAGACCCAGTACTTC.

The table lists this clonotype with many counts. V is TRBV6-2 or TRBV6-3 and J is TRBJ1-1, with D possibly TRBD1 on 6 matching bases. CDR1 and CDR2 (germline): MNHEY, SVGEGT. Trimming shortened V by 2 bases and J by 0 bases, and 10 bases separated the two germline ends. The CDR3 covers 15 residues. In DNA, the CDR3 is TGTGCCAGCAGTTACCTCAGGGGCATGAACACTGAAGCTTTCTTT. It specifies CASSYLRGMNTEAFF.

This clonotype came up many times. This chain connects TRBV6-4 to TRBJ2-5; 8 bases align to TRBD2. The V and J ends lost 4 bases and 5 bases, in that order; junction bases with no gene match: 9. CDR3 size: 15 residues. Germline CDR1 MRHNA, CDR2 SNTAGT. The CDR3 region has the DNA TGTGCCAGCAGTGCCCGCGCGGGAGGAGGGGAGACCCAGTACTTC. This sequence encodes CASSARAGGGETQYF.

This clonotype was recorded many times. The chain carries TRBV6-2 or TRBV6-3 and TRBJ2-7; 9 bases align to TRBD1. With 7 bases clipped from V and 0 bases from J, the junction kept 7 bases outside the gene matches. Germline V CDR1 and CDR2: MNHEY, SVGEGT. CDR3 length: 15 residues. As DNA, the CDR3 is TGTGCCAGCAATCCACCGGGACAGGGCTCCTACGAGCAGTACTTC. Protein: CASNPPGQGSYEQYF.

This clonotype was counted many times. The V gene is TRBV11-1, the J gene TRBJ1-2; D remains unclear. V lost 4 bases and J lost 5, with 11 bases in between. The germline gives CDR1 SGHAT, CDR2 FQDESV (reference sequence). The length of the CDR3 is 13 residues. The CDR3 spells CASSSRSRYGYTF. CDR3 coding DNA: TGTGCCAGCAGCTCCCGGAGTCGATATGGCTACACCTTC.

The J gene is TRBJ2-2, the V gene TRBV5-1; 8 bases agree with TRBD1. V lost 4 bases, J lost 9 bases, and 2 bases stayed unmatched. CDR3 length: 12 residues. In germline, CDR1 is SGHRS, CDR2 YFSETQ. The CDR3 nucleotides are TGCGCCAGCAGCACCAGGGGGCGGGAGCTGTTTTTT. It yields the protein CASSTRGRELFF.

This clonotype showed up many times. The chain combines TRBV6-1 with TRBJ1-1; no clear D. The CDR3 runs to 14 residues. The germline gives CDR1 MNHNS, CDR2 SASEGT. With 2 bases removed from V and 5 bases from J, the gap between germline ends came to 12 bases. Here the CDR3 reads CASSETLTGTEAFF. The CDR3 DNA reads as TGTGCCAGCAGTGAAACCCTGACTGGTACTGAAGCTTTCTTT.

The CDR3 region is CASTISDSGGSYEQYF. DNA of the CDR3: TGTGCCAGCACCATCTCGGACAGCGGAGGTTCCTACGAGCAGTACTTC. This sequence joins TRBV28 and TRBJ2-7, with D possibly matching TRBD1 (6 bases). CDR3 length: 16 residues. Germline V gene sequence: CDR1 MDHEN, CDR2 SYDVKM. Trimming took off 7 bases at V and 1 base at J, with 20 bases between the two ends.

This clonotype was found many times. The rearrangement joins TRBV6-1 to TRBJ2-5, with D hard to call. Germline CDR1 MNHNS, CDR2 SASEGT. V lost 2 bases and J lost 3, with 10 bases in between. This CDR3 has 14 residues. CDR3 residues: CASSESWGKETQYF. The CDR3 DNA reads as TGTGCCAGCAGTGAAAGCTGGGGAAAAGAGACCCAGTACTTC.

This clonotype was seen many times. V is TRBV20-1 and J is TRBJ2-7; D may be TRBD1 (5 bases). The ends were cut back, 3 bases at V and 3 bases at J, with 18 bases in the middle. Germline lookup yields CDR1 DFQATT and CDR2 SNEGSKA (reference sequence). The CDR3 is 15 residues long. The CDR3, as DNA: TGCAGTGCTAGCAGGGTCATCCTCCAAGTCTACGAGCAGTACTTC. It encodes CSASRVILQVYEQYF.

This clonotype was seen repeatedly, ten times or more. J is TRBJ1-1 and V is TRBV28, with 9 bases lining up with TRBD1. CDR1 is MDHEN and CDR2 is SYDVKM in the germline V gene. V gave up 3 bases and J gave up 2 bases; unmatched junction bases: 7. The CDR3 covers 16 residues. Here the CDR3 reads CASSLAGQGPNTEAFF. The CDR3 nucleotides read TGTGCCAGCAGTTTGGCGGGACAGGGTCCTAACACTGAAGCTTTCTTT.

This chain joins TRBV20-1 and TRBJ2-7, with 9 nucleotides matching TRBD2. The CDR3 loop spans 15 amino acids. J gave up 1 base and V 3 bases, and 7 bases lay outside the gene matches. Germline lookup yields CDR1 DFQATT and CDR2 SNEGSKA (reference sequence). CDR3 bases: TGCAGTGCTAGCGCCGGGACTAGCTTATCCTACGAGCAGTACTTC. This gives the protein CSASAGTSLSYEQYF.